The 20 T cell receptor beta chains in this list originate from one sample, sequenced in a study of T cell repertoires in cytomegalovirus infection (dated by TCRdb to about 2019). TCRdb records Illumina HiSeq 1500 as the sequencer. Using fastp at Q25 and MiXCR, TCRdb reprocessed the public reads and kept productive beta chains. Every CDR3 protein is listed once, alongside the most common genes and DNA of its rows. The sample has some 160,000 distinct CDR3 sequences on record, 17% of them singletons. The ten largest clones take up approximately 19% of the sample. Sequencing input: CD8+ T cells from PBMCs. The origin of the receptors is a human donor in good health (CMV status not recorded). Some clones in this sample may be carry-over from other donors' samples.

By share of the sample, this clonotype is medium-sized. In DNA, the CDR3 is TGTGCCAGCAGCTTAGCGGGAACTGGCACCGGGGAGCTGTTTTTT. Its protein product is CASSLAGTGTGELFF. The rearrangement links TRBV7-6 to TRBJ2-2; D not certain. The V gene's germline CDR1 is SGHVS and CDR2 FNYEAQ. There are 15 residues in the CDR3. V lost 0 bases and J 4 bases, leaving 9 bases between the germline ends.

This clonotype was picked up a small number of times. The genes are TRBV7-9 and TRBJ1-2; TRBD1 might be the D (5 bases). The CDR3 has 15 residues. V lost 5 bases and J lost 9, with 22 bases in between. Germline assignment: CDR1 SEHNR and CDR2 FQNEAQ (reference sequence). The CDR3 region has the DNA TGTGCCAGCAGCCTACTGGGGCAGGGAAATTATCGCTACACCTTC. It codes for CASSLLGQGNYRYTF. The complete variable domain, with remaining parts taken from reference TRBV7-9 and TRBJ1-2, reads DTGVSQNPRHKITKRGQNVTFRCDPISEHNRLYWYRQTLGQGPEFLTYFQNEAQLEKSRLLSDRFSAERPKGSFSTLEIQRTEQGDSAMYLCASSLLGQGNYRYTFGSGTRLTVV.

The chain employs TRBV7-3 and TRBJ2-1; D possibly matches TRBD1 or TRBD2 (5 bases each). The CDR3 loop spans 17 amino acids. Germline V gene data show CDR1 as SGHTA and CDR2 as FQGTGA. Trimming took off 5 bases at V and 6 bases at J, with 23 bases between the two ends. Here the CDR3 DNA reads TGTGCCAGCAGCGTAGGGGCGGGCAGGTTAGAAGGCAATGAGCAGTTCTTC. This codes for CASSVGAGRLEGNEQFF.

There are many counts of this clonotype. The V call is TRBV7-2, the J call TRBJ1-4; 9 bases line up with TRBD1. CDR1 is SGHTA and CDR2 is FQGNSA in the germline V gene. The CDR3 contains 15 residues. Germline trimming cut 5 bases from V and 5 bases from J; bases unmatched to any gene: 6. The CDR3 region is CASSRTGTGNEKLFF. CDR3 coding DNA: TGTGCCAGCAGCAGAACCGGGACAGGGAATGAAAAACTGTTTTTT.

This clonotype was observed a few times. The gene calls are TRBV6-6 and TRBJ2-1; D ambiguous. V was cut by 2 bases and J by 0 bases, with 8 bases left in between. The germline CDR1 and CDR2 sequences are MNHNY and SVGAGI (reference sequence). The CDR3 loop spans 15 amino acids. The CDR3 DNA follows: TGTGCCAGCAGTTACGCTTCCAGCTCCTACAATGAGCAGTTCTTC. It encodes CASSYASSSYNEQFF.

This clonotype was seen a handful of times. This chain joins TRBV7-6 and TRBJ2-1, with D possibly matching TRBD2 (6 bases). V lost 1 base, J lost 8 bases, and 18 bases lay in between. Per the germline V gene, CDR1 is SGHVS and CDR2 is FNYEAQ. The CDR3 has 16 residues. The CDR3 here is CASSLGVGSSSDEQFF. The CDR3 DNA reads as TGTGCCAGCAGCTTAGGGGTCGGGAGCTCGTCGGATGAGCAGTTCTTC. The full variable domain, its missing parts supplied by reference TRBV7-6 and TRBJ2-1, is GAGVSQSPRYKVTKRGQDVALRCDPISGHVSLYWYRQALGQGPEFLTYFNYEAQQDKSGLPNDRFSAERPEGSISTLTIQRTEQRDSAMYRCASSLGVGSSSDEQFFGPGTRLTVL.

This clonotype was detected many times. J is TRBJ1-5 and V is TRBV6-2 or TRBV6-3; possibly TRBD1 for D (5 bases). This CDR3 comprises 16 residues. Germline V gene sequence: CDR1 MNHEY, CDR2 SVGEGT. The ends were cut back, 4 bases at V and 7 bases at J, with 20 bases in the middle. The CDR3 is CASSSARAGFGQPQHF. The DNA of the CDR3 is TGTGCCAGCAGTTCCGCCAGGGCGGGGTTTGGCCAGCCCCAGCATTTT.

This clonotype has a handful of counts. V gene TRBV7-2 combines with J gene TRBJ2-5, with a weak D call TRBD1 (6 bases). V was pared by 5 bases and J by 3 bases, with 22 bases between. Germline V gene data show CDR1 as SGHTA and CDR2 as FQGNSA. The CDR3 is made up of 17 amino acids. CDR3 in amino acids: CASSTRRQVVLKETQYF. The CDR3, as DNA: TGTGCCAGCAGCACCAGGCGACAGGTTGTCTTGAAAGAGACCCAGTACTTC. Full variable domain (missing parts from reference TRBV7-2 and TRBJ2-5): GAGVSQSPSNKVTEKGKDVELRCDPISGHTALYWYRQSLGQGLEFLIYFQGNSAPDKSGLPSDRFSAERTGGSVSTLTIQRTQQEDSAVYLCASSTRRQVVLKETQYFGPGTRLLVL.

This clonotype was observed a handful of times. The V call is TRBV6-5, the J call TRBJ2-1; D possibly matches TRBD1 or TRBD2 (6 bases each). V was cut by 11 bases and J by 1 base, with 12 bases left in between. The germline V gene encodes CDR1 MNHEY and CDR2 SVGAGI. This CDR3 spans 13 amino acids. CDR3 in DNA: TGTGCCCTGATAGGGGGGTCCTACAATGAGCAGTTCTTC. Encoded protein: CALIGGSYNEQFF.

This clonotype was counted only a few times. The chain combines TRBV28 with TRBJ2-3, with a weak D call TRBD1 (5 bases). This CDR3 contains 17 residues. The V end lost 7 bases, the J end lost 3 bases, and 23 bases lay between the germline ends. Germline V lookup: CDR1 MDHEN, CDR2 SYDVKM. The CDR3 nucleotides read TGTGCCAGCAAGGAAGGAAGGGGCTTTCAACTGACAGATACGCAGTATTTT. This gives the protein CASKEGRGFQLTDTQYF.

The rearrangement links TRBV20-1 to TRBJ2-2, with a possible D match to TRBD2 (5 bases). Germline loops: CDR1 DFQATT, CDR2 SNEGSKA (reference sequence). This CDR3 is 15 amino acids long. Trimming left V 1 base short and J 3 bases short, with 12 bases between. CDR3 sequence (DNA): TGCAGTGCTAGAGTAAGGAGGACGGACACCGGGGAGCTGTTTTTT. It translates to CSARVRRTDTGELFF.

This clonotype was found a few times. The J gene is TRBJ1-5, the V gene TRBV15; D unresolved. The CDR3 runs to 12 residues. Trimming shortened V by 5 bases and J by 3 bases, and 5 bases separated the two germline ends. The V gene's germline CDR1 is LNHNV and CDR2 YYDKDF (reference sequence). The CDR3 nucleotides read TGTGCCACCAGCCCTGTCAATCAGCCCCAGCATTTT. This encodes CATSPVNQPQHF.

This clonotype appeared a few times. V usage is TRBV7-9 and J usage is TRBJ1-1, with 7 bases aligning to TRBD1. Per germline, CDR1 SEHNR and CDR2 FQNEAQ (reference sequence). The V gene end was trimmed by 6 bases and the J gene end by 4 bases; junction bases not matched to a gene: 11. The CDR3 has 15 amino acids. The CDR3 sequence is CASRGERGLFTEAFF. CDR3 in DNA: TGTGCCAGCAGAGGGGAAAGGGGGCTTTTCACTGAAGCTTTCTTT.

This clonotype was seen ten or more times. This chain connects TRBV7-2 to TRBJ2-7; 7 nucleotides line up with TRBD1. The CDR3 loop spans 14 amino acids. The germline gives CDR1 SGHTA, CDR2 FQGNSA. With V trimmed by 5 bases and J by 6 bases, 10 bases remained unmatched. The CDR3 protein is CASSRKTGFGEQYF. The DNA for the CDR3 is TGTGCCAGCAGCCGTAAGACAGGGTTCGGCGAGCAGTACTTC.

This clonotype has only a few counts. CDR3 loop: CASSLYGSRPGELFF. The CDR3 DNA sequence: TGTGCCAGCAGTTTGTACGGATCACGACCAGGGGAGCTGTTTTTT. The rearrangement uses TRBV28 and TRBJ2-2; D not resolved. The CDR3 length is 15 residues. V lost 3 bases and J lost 8, with 16 bases in between. The germline V gene encodes CDR1 MDHEN and CDR2 SYDVKM.

This clonotype turned up a few times. V usage is TRBV7-8 and J usage is TRBJ1-2, with TRBD1 matching 7 bases. This CDR3 has 14 residues. The trim removed 1 base at V and 4 bases at J, leaving 3 bases unmatched. Germline CDR1 and CDR2: SGHVS and FQNEAQ. CDR3 loop: CASSLDRGVYGYTF. CDR3 nucleotides: TGTGCCAGCAGCTTAGACAGGGGAGTCTATGGCTACACCTTC.

This clonotype has only a few counts. The rearrangement joins TRBV6-2 or TRBV6-3 to TRBJ2-1; 10 bases line up with TRBD1. This CDR3 is 16 amino acids long. V lost 2 bases and J lost 4; bases outside the gene matches: 5. Germline V gene sequence: CDR1 MNHEY, CDR2 SVGEGT. The CDR3 loop reads CASSYRDRGPYNEQFF. The CDR3 coding sequence is TGTGCCAGCAGTTACCGGGACAGGGGCCCATACAATGAGCAGTTCTTC.

The chain is built from TRBV6-2 or TRBV6-3 and TRBJ2-1, with a weak D call TRBD2 (6 bases). The germline CDR1 and CDR2 sequences are MNHEY and SVGEGT. V lost 6 bases and J 10 bases, leaving 19 bases between the germline ends. The CDR3 is made up of 14 amino acids. CDR3 DNA sequence: TGTGCCAGCAGCTCTCCCCTGACTAGTTGGGAGCAGTTCTTC. This translates into CASSSPLTSWEQFF.

J is TRBJ2-7 and V is TRBV6-6; TRBD2 matches at 8 bases. The V segment lost 2 bases and the J segment 6 bases; nucleotides outside the gene matches: 9. In germline, CDR1 is MNHNY, CDR2 SVGAGI (reference sequence). This CDR3 contains 15 residues. CDR3 protein: CASSYLAREGSEQYF. CDR3 sequence (DNA): TGTGCCAGCAGTTACCTGGCCCGGGAGGGGAGCGAGCAGTACTTC.

V and J are TRBV28 and TRBJ2-5; 10 bases are shared with TRBD1. Germline values: CDR1 MDHEN, CDR2 SYDVKM. This CDR3 contains 15 residues. The ends lost 6 bases at V and 5 bases at J; junction bases unmatched: 9. The CDR3 sequence is CASSLRTGGGETQYF. DNA for the CDR3: TGTGCCAGCAGCTTACGGACAGGGGGTGGGGAGACCCAGTACTTC.